This T cell receptor beta chain is drawn from a study of blood T cells in healthy people across ages. Regarding the study as a whole: The study could not conclusively compare naive and antigen-experienced cells, given its unsorted PBMCs.

Together with a sample-barcoded 5' primer, a J-beta primer mix was included in a second PCR lasting 7 to 11 cycles. MiXCR was run by TCRdb on the 5' RACE reads, yielding one entry per CDR3 protein. The sample contains 850,000 to 1,000,000 distinct CDR3 sequences, around 49% of which appear only once. CDR3 length: 15 residues. Trimming took 4 bases from V and 6 from J, leaving 18 bases between them. Per the germline V gene, CDR1 is MNHEY and CDR2 is SVGEGT. Comment on this clonotype: Its target is not known.

This clonotype was obtained from a man younger than 40 in good health. The rearrangement links TRBV6-2 or TRBV6-3 to TRBJ2-5, with TRBD1 as a possible D gene (7 bases). Sequencing was done on a sample of blood. CDR3 nucleotides: TGTGCCAGCAGTTCCCAACAACAGGGGAGGAAGACCCAGTACTTC. Protein sequence: CASSSQQQGRKTQYF.